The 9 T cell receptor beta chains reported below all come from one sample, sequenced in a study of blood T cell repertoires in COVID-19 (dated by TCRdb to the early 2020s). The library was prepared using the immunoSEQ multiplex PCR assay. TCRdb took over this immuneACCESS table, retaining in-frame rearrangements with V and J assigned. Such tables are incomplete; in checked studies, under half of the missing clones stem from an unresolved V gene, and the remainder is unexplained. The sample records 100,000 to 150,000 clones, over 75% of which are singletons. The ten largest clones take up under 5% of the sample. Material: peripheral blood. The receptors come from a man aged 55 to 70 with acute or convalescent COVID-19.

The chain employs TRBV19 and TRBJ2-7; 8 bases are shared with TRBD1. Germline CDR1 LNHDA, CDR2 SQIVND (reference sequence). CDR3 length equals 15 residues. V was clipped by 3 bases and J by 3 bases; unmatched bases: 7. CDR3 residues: CASSIGQGAVYEQYF. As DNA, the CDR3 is TGTGCCAGTAGTATTGGTCAGGGGGCCGTCTACGAGCAGTACTTC.

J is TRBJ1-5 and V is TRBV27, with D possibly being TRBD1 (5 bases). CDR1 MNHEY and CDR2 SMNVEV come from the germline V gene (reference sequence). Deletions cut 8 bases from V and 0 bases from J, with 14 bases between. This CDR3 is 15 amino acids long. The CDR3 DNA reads TGTGCCAGCTCGTGGGGCAGAAGTAGCAATCAGCCCCAGCATTTT. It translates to CASSWGRSSNQPQHF.

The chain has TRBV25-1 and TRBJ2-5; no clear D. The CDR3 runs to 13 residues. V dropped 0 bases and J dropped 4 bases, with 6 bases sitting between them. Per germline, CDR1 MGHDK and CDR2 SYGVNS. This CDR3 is CASSEYTIETQYF. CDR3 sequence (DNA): TGTGCCAGCAGTGAATATACAATAGAGACCCAGTACTTC.

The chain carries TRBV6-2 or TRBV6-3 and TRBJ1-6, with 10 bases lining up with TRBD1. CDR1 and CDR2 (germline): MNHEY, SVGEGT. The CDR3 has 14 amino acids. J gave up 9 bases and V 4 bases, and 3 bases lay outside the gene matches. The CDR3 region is CASSSGQGSSPLHF. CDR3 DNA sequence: TGTGCCAGCAGTTCGGGACAGGGGAGTTCACCCCTCCACTTT.

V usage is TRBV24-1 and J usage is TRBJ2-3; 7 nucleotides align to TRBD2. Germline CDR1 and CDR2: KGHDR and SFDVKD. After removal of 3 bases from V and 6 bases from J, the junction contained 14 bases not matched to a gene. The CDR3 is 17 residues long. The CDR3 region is CATSDPRAGEATDTQYF. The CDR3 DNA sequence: TGTGCCACCAGTGATCCCCGGGCGGGAGAGGCGACGGATACGCAGTATTTT.

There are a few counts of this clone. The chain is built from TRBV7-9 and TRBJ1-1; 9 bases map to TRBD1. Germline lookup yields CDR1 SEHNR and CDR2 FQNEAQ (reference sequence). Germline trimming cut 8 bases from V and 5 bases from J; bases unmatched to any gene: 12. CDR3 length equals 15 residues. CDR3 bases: TGTGCCAGCTCGAGGAAACAGGGGGCGATTACTGAAGCTTTCTTT. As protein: CASSRKQGAITEAFF.

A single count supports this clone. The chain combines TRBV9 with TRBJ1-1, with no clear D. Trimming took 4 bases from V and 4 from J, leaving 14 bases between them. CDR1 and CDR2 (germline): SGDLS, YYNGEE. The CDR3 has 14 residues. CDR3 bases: TGTGCCAGCAGCCTATCCCGGAGTTCCACTGAAGCTTTCTTT. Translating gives CASSLSRSSTEAFF.

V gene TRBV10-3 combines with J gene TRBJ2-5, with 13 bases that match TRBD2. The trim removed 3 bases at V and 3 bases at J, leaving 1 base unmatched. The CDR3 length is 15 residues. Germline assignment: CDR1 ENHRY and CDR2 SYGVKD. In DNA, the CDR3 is TGTGCCATCAGTGAAGGGACTAGCGGGAAAGAGACCCAGTACTTC. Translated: CAISEGTSGKETQYF.

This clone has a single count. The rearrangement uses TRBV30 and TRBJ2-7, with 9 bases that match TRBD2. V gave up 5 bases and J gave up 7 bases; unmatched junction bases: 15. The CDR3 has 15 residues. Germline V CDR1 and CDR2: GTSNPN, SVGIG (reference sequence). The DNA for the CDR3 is TGTGCCTGGGGGAGATCCGCGGGAGGGCCGGGTGAGCAGTACTTC. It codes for CAWGRSAGGPGEQYF.